Detailed here is one T cell receptor beta chain. Its antigen is still unknown. The input lacks base qualities; no much larger clone sits a single base away. The protocol used for the library was RT-PCR. The listed sequencing device is Illumina HiSeq 2500. Using fastp trimming at Q25 and MiXCR clonotype assembly, TCRdb reanalyzed the public sequencing data and kept in-frame beta chains. Each record represents a unique CDR3 protein, reported with the most common genes and DNA among its rows. The sample includes around 470,000 distinct CDR3 sequences, with approximately 7.2% observed a single time. The ten largest clonotypes hold around 13% of the sample. The record originates from a study of response to subunit inactivated influenza vaccine (dated by TCRdb to the late 2010s). As for the study more broadly: Deep quantitative profiling of the T cell receptor repertoire was used in the study to follow responses to a trivalent subunit inactivated influenza vaccine.

Points the paper makes about the study in general: According to the authors, only a limited number of new T cells may be recruited by each seasonal influenza vaccination.

V gives up 1 base and J gives up 6 bases, and the segment between their germline ends measures 16 bases. CDR1 and CDR2 are read off the germline V gene (reference sequence) as PRHDT and FYEKMQ. The CDR3 covers 15 residues, taking in both the cysteine and the phenylalanine. The entry retains the CDR3 DNA only, 45 bases that are in frame from base 1. This sequence was found in a man aged 50-75 years who received an inactivated influenza vaccine. Donor details come from another sample of the same person, matched by shared clones. Source: PBMCs from blood, taken about 23 months after vaccination. The sequence links TRBV13 to TRBJ2-7; no D segment can be confidently identified. The DNA reads TGTGCCAGCAGCTTAGCTTTTAGGCCAAACGGCGAGCAGTACTTC. Its protein is CASSLAFRPNGEQYF.